This TCR beta chain was captured in a study of blood T cell repertoires in COVID-19. Across the whole study: From the United States, Italy and Spain came samples of acute and convalescent COVID-19.

Per the original methods: Amplified reference gene primers provided the basis for estimating nucleated cell counts. The method was immunoSEQ multiplex PCR; TCRdb's version includes in-frame clones alone and lacks a portion of them. For V, J and clone size, that table is used; D and trimming come from the DNA. The sample carries a few hundred thousand clones, more than 70% recorded once. Sequences were obtained from peripheral blood. This sequence was found in a woman of 80 years or more with acute or convalescent COVID-19.

DNA of the CDR3: TGTGCCAGCAGTGTACGCAGGGGTCGAACCTATAGCAATCAGCCCCAGCATTTT. Translation gives CASSVRRGRTYSNQPQHF. The chain has TRBV6-1 and TRBJ1-5; weak D call: TRBD1 (6 bases). V dropped 4 bases and J dropped 0 bases, with 19 bases sitting between them. The CDR3 spans 18 residues. Germline-derived CDR1 and CDR2 are MNHNS and SASEGT.